These 15 T cell receptor beta chains were sequenced from one sample in a study of blood T cell repertoires in COVID-19 (dated by TCRdb to 2020 to 2021). Libraries were made using the immunoSEQ multiplex PCR assay. TCRdb mirrors the immuneACCESS table, restricted to in-frame sequences. Some clones are absent from its copies; in checked studies, under half trace to an unresolved V gene, and the reason for the others is unknown. This sample lists about 110,000 clones; 86% were detected once. The ten top clones hold 4.5% of the sample. The sequencing input was peripheral blood. Receptor source: a man aged 35 to 55 with acute or convalescent COVID-19.

The CDR3 loop is CASSSPTANTDTQYF. Written as DNA, the CDR3 is TGTGCCAGCAGCTCGCCGACAGCTAACACAGATACGCAGTATTTT. The chain couples TRBV5-4 to TRBJ2-3; a possible D gene is TRBD1 (5 bases). CDR3 length: 15 amino acids. CDR1 and CDR2 from the germline V gene are SGHNT and YYREEE (reference sequence). V was clipped by 3 bases and J by 2 bases, with 13 bases between them.

The gene calls are TRBV30 and TRBJ1-4; no clear D. Between the trimmed V and J ends, which lost 0 bases and 8 bases, there was a span of 13 bases. Germline CDR1 and CDR2: GTSNPN and SVGIG (reference sequence). The length of the CDR3 is 14 residues. Written as DNA, the CDR3 is TGTGCCTGGAGTGTATCAGGAGAGGGAGAAAAACTGTTTTTT. This sequence encodes CAWSVSGEGEKLFF.

The rearrangement uses TRBV9 and TRBJ2-7; 9 bases line up with TRBD1. The CDR3 sequence is 14 residues long. Per germline, CDR1 SGDLS and CDR2 YYNGEE. After removal of 2 bases from V and 2 bases from J, the junction contained 2 bases not matched to a gene. The CDR3 DNA follows: TGTGCCAGCAGCGTGGGGACAGGGACCTACGAGCAGTACTTC. Translated, it gives CASSVGTGTYEQYF. Filled out from reference TRBV9 and TRBJ2-7, the complete variable domain reads DSGVTQTPKHLITATGQRVTLRCSPRSGDLSVYWYQQSLDQGLQFLIQYYNGEERAKGNILERFSAQQFPDLHSELNLSSLELGDSALYFCASSVGTGTYEQYFGPGTRLTVT.

The chain combines TRBV9 with TRBJ1-6; 7 nucleotides line up with TRBD1. The CDR3 is made up of 16 amino acids. V was clipped by 0 bases and J by 6 bases; unmatched bases: 6. The germline V gene encodes CDR1 SGDLS and CDR2 YYNGEE. The CDR3 DNA follows: TGTGCCAGCAGCGTAGAGGGGGCGCATCCTAATTCACCCCTCCACTTT. Encoded protein: CASSVEGAHPNSPLHF.

This chain connects TRBV21-1 to TRBJ1-6; the table names TRBD1, a call not compared with the DNA. TRBV21-1 is shown as a pseudogene. The CDR3 spans 16 residues. The DNA for the CDR3 is TGTGCCAGCAGCCCCTTTTGTGGCAGGGATTGTTCACCCCTCCACTTT. Protein: CASSPFCGRDCSPLHF.

This clone was counted a few times. The CDR3 is CASSQGTSNSPLHF. The CDR3 DNA reads as TGCGCCAGCAGCCAAGGGACATCCAATTCACCCCTCCACTTT. The chain couples TRBV4-1 to TRBJ1-6, with D possibly being TRBD1 (5 bases). Germline V gene lookup returns CDR1 MGHRA and CDR2 YSYEKL. Trimming shortened V by 1 base and J by 7 bases, and 8 bases separated the two germline ends. The CDR3 sequence is 14 residues long.

V is TRBV19 and J is TRBJ1-1; 9 nucleotides line up with TRBD1. This CDR3 has 13 amino acids. Germline trimming cut 5 bases from V and 3 bases from J; bases unmatched to any gene: 1. Germline CDR1 LNHDA, CDR2 SQIVND (reference sequence). The CDR3 here is CASSWTGDTEAFF. Written as DNA, the CDR3 is TGTGCCAGTAGTTGGACAGGGGACACTGAAGCTTTCTTT.

The chain carries TRBV14 and TRBJ2-1, with TRBD2 identical over 10 bases. V lost 3 bases, J lost 9 bases, and 2 bases stayed unmatched. Germline V gene sequence: CDR1 SGHDN, CDR2 FVKESK. The CDR3 spans 13 residues. As DNA, the CDR3 is TGTGCCAGCAGCCACAGCGGGAGGGGTGAGCAGTTCTTC. Protein sequence: CASSHSGRGEQFF.

V is TRBV6-5 and J is TRBJ2-7, with 8 nucleotides matching TRBD1. Looked up from germline, CDR1 is MNHEY and CDR2 is SVGAGI. J was trimmed by 2 bases and V by 8 bases; bases with no gene match: 8. The CDR3 covers 14 residues. Written as DNA, the CDR3 is TGTGCCAGCGGCGCCAGGACAGGGACCTACGAGCAGTACTTC. It is translated as CASGARTGTYEQYF.

The genes are TRBV19 and TRBJ2-2; 9 bases are a match to TRBD1. CDR3 length: 14 amino acids. J was trimmed by 5 bases and V by 6 bases; bases with no gene match: 4. Germline CDR1 LNHDA, CDR2 SQIVND (reference sequence). CDR3 nucleotide sequence: TGTGCCAGTAGCAAAGGACAGGGGACCGGGGAGCTGTTTTTT. Encoded protein: CASSKGQGTGELFF.

For this clone: Distinct nucleotide sequences in the sample also encode this CDR3. This chain uses TRBV12-5 with TRBJ1-1; 7 bases line up with TRBD1. Per germline, CDR1 LGHNT and CDR2 FRNRAP. Trimming took 6 bases from V and 5 from J; bases not matched to a gene: 3. CDR3 length: 12 residues. As DNA, the CDR3 is TGTGCTAGTGGAAGGGGGCTTACTGAAGCTTTCTTT. This codes for CASGRGLTEAFF. The full variable domain, its missing parts supplied by reference TRBV12-5 and TRBJ1-1, is DARVTQTPRHKVTEMGQEVTMRCQPILGHNTVFWYRQTMMQGLELLAYFRNRAPLDDSGMPKDRFSAEMPDATLATLKIQPSEPRDSAVYFCASGRGLTEAFFGQGTRLTVV.

V usage is TRBV6-5 and J usage is TRBJ1-3; the D is unclear. The V end lost 2 bases, the J end lost 3 bases, and 14 bases lay between the germline ends. The germline V gene has CDR1 MNHEY and CDR2 SVGAGI. This CDR3 region has 16 residues. The DNA for the CDR3 is TGTGCCAGCAGTTACGCCCACGGGAGGAATGGAAACACCATATATTTT. Protein sequence: CASSYAHGRNGNTIYF.

CDR3 in DNA: TGCGCCAGCAGCCAAGCGGGACAGTTCGGTAACTATGGCTACACCTTC. Its translation is CASSQAGQFGNYGYTF. This sequence joins TRBV4-1 and TRBJ1-2; TRBD1 matches at 7 bases. V trimming: 1 base; J trimming: 1 base; junction bases outside the gene matches: 6. The germline CDR1 and CDR2 sequences are MGHRA and YSYEKL. This CDR3 spans 16 amino acids.

CDR3 protein: CSVVGLSGNTIYF. CDR3 nucleotides: TGCAGCGTTGTCGGTCTCTCTGGAAACACCATATATTTT. V gene TRBV29-1 combines with J gene TRBJ1-3; D is ambiguous. The V end was cut by 4 bases, the J end by 0 bases, with 7 bases between. Germline V gene data show CDR1 as SQVTM and CDR2 as ANQGSEA. This CDR3 comprises 13 residues. The whole variable domain, filled in from reference TRBV29-1 and TRBJ1-3, reads SAVISQKPSRDICQRGTSLTIQCQVDSQVTMMFWYRQQPGQSLTLIATANQGSEATYESGFVIDKFPISRPNLTFSTLTVSNMSPEDSSIYLCSVVGLSGNTIYFGEGSWLTVV.

A word on this clone: The same CDR3 also results from other DNA sequences found in this sample. The V gene is TRBV7-8, the J gene TRBJ1-3, with TRBD1 as a possible D gene (6 bases). This CDR3 region has 15 residues. Germline assignment: CDR1 SGHVS and CDR2 FQNEAQ. Trimming shortened V by 1 base and J by 4 bases, and 11 bases separated the two germline ends. The CDR3 bases are TGTGCCAGCAGCTTAGGGCAGGGGAGCGGAAACACCATATATTTT. This codes for CASSLGQGSGNTIYF.